This TCR beta chain was documented in a study of cytomegalovirus exposure and HLA in healthy donors. Note on this clone: Antigen unknown.

Study-level results: Analyzed later, association rates of TCRs varied across HLA loci, with DRB1 most and HLA-C fewest. Reports indicated that the classifier achieved high specificity and sensitivity in diagnosing cytomegalovirus status.

Primers: 60 Vbeta forward and 13 Jbeta reverse. The protocol was immunoSEQ multiplex PCR, while the TCRdb copy is restricted to in-frame clones and leaves out a portion. The sample yields about 140,000 clones, approximately 70% seen once. Donors sampled were nominally healthy, though unrecorded immune exposures were likely. The sample was PBMCs. The TCR originated in a woman aged 60-75 years in good health and CMV-seropositive.

The CDR3 bases are TGTGCCAGTAGTATAGGGGAGGACACTGAAGCTTTCTTT. This translates into CASSIGEDTEAFF. The chain uses TRBV19 and TRBJ1-1; D is unresolved. This CDR3 spans 13 amino acids. Germline CDR1 is LNHDA and CDR2 is SQIVND (reference sequence). V gave up 1 base and J gave up 3 bases, with 6 bases separating them.